This T cell receptor (beta chain) came from a study of blood T cell repertoires in COVID-19. Study details: Donors in the United States, Italy and Spain gave samples during acute or convalescent COVID-19. The cDNA or gDNA used as material had been derived from T cells, B-cell-depleted T cells, or PBMCs.

Methods used by the authors: Amplification from reference gene primers served as the basis for estimated nucleated cell counts. Clones were read by immunoSEQ multiplex PCR, and TCRdb kept only the in-frame ones, dropping some. V, J and clone size reflect that table, while D and trimming were determined from the DNA. This sample has 26,000 or so clones, with 60% to 70% found just once. V lost 4 bases and J 4 bases, leaving 9 bases between the germline ends. CDR1 is SGHRS, CDR2 YFSETQ, per germline. This CDR3 spans 13 amino acids. Sequenced: peripheral blood. The rearrangement links TRBV5-1 to TRBJ2-1, with D possibly matching TRBD1 (6 bases). This clonotype was sampled from a man in his sixties with active or convalescent COVID-19. The DNA for the CDR3 is TGCGCCAGCAGCCACCAGGGGTACAATGAGCAGTTCTTC. It translates to CASSHQGYNEQFF. Drawing the rest from reference TRBV5-1 and TRBJ2-1, the complete variable domain is KAGVTQTPRYLIKTRGQQVTLSCSPISGHRSVSWYQQTPGQGLQFLFEYFSETQRNKGNFPGRFSGRQFSNSRSEMNVSTLELGDSALYLCASSHQGYNEQFFGPGTRLTVL.